The clone carrying this T cell receptor beta chain turned up a few times. Method: immunoSEQ multiplex PCR; TCRdb's copy keeps in-frame clones and lacks some. The sample comprises 85,000 or so clones, around 81% of which are singletons, and 44% rests with the top ten. The sample comes from a study of blood T cell repertoires in COVID-19. Overall study: T cells, B-cell-depleted T cells, or PBMCs provided the cDNA or gDNA that served as material.

Germline loops: CDR1 SNHLY, CDR2 FYNNEI. The CDR3 runs to 13 residues. Trimming stripped 3 bases from V and 1 base from J, with 7 bases between. The source material was peripheral blood. The source of this sequence is a man older than 75 with acute or convalescent COVID-19. This chain links TRBV2 with TRBJ2-7, with unresolved D. The CDR3 bases are TGTGCCAGCAGTGAGTACTCATCCTACGAGCAGTACTTC. It yields the protein CASSEYSSYEQYF.